This T cell receptor (beta chain) is drawn from a study of T-cell reconstitution after alpha-beta-depleted transplantation in children. Study-wide findings and caveats: The high TCRbeta diversity at day 60 in some patients came from surviving recipient T cells and thymic progenitors. After one year, T-cell counts and TCRbeta diversity mostly came from new T cells. Reportedly, alpha-beta T cells present about two months post-transplant originated from several hundred expanded clones of graft origin.

It was with unique molecular identifiers that the TCRbeta library was prepared. A single record per CDR3 protein comes from TCRdb applying MiXCR to the PCR reads. This table has 400,000 to 550,000 distinct CDR3 sequences, roughly a tenth appearing once. The germline V gene has CDR1 SQVTM and CDR2 ANQGSEA. V lost 3 bases and J 3 bases, leaving 12 bases between the germline ends. The CDR3 loop spans 14 amino acids. In this sample, this clonotype turned up many times. Its cognate antigen is unknown. The gene calls are TRBV29-1 and TRBJ2-1; possibly TRBD2 for D (6 bases). The sequence came from a child aged 2 to 9 with inherited bone marrow failure, due to receive a stem cell transplant. Sample: PBMCs, taken before TCRalphabeta/CD19-depleted stem cell transplant. CDR3 region: CSVEIRRDYNEQFF. DNA for the CDR3: TGCAGCGTTGAGATTAGGAGGGACTACAATGAGCAGTTCTTC.